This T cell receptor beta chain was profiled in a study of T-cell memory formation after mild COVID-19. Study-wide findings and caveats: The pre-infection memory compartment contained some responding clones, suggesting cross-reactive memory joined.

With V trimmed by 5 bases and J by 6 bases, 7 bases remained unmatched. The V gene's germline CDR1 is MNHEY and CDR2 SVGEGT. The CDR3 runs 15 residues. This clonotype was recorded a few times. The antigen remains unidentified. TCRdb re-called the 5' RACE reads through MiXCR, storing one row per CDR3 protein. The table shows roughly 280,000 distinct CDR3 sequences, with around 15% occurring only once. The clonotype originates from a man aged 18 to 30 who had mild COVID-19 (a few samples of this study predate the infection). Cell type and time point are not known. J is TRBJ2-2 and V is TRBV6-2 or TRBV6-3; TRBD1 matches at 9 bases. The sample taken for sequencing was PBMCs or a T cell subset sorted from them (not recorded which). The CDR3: CASSAQGAPPGELFF. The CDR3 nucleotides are TGTGCCAGCAGTGCACAGGGGGCGCCCCCCGGGGAGCTGTTTTTT.